This T cell receptor beta chain originates from a study of shared clonotypes between healthy human individuals. In the authors' methods: Quality scores were absent from the junction-only immunoSEQ sequences, so filtering differed. The data were produced by immunoSEQ multiplex PCR, yet TCRdb's version contains in-frame clones alone and is incomplete. V and J calls and clone size follow that table, whereas D and trimming were derived from the DNA. The repertoire holds 2 million to 2.5 million clones, with more than 90% as singletons. General study points: At large depth, rarefaction still showed sorted-subset sequencing to be incomplete.

CD4+ cell separation produced CD45RA+ naive and CD45RA-negative memory subsets. The CDR3 length is 14 residues. Between the trimmed V and J ends, which lost 1 base and 1 base, there was a span of 8 bases. Germline assignment: CDR1 MNHEY and CDR2 SVGAGI. Note on this clone: The antigen remains undetermined.

The specimen was naive CD4+ T cells sorted from blood. The subset is: CD45RA+ positively selected. This sequence was found in a man in his late teens or twenties in good health. The rearrangement joins TRBV6-5 to TRBJ2-7; D is uncertain. CDR3 in DNA: TGTGCCAGCAGTTACTTTGAGGAATCCTACGAGCAGTACTTC. It specifies CASSYFEESYEQYF.